The 18 T cell receptor beta chains below were found in one sample sequenced in a study of blood T cells in healthy people across ages. Primers used in a second PCR of about 6 to 12 cycles were a sample-barcoded 5' primer and a J-beta primer mix. TCRdb ran MiXCR on the 5' RACE reads and lists one entry per CDR3 protein. Among about 690,000 distinct CDR3 sequences listed, around 38% were seen once. Sequenced: blood. All receptors derive from a man aged 80 or over in good health.

This clonotype came up a few times. The J gene is TRBJ2-3, the V gene TRBV7-2; 7 bases are a match to TRBD1. The CDR3 runs 13 residues. Looked up from germline, CDR1 is SGHTA and CDR2 is FQGNSA. V was pared by 8 bases and J by 2 bases, with 4 bases of the junction left unmatched. In nucleotides, the CDR3 is TGTGCCAGCGGGGGACAGCTCACAGATACGCAGTATTTT. It yields the protein CASGGQLTDTQYF.

This clonotype was picked up a small number of times. This may arise from a read error, as a much more abundant clone is one base away. V usage is TRBV7-6 and J usage is TRBJ2-1; a weak D match, TRBD2 (7 bases). The germline V and J ends were trimmed by 1 base and 7 bases, with 11 bases remaining between them. Germline CDR1 is SGHVS and CDR2 is FNYEAQ. This CDR3 has 14 amino acids. The CDR3 reads CASSLGGGGNEQFF. The CDR3 region has the DNA TGTGCCAGCAGCTTAGGGGGAGGGGGAAATGAGCAGTTCTTC.

V and J are TRBV5-1 and TRBJ2-1; 11 positions match TRBD2. The CDR3 runs 16 residues. Germline-derived CDR1 and CDR2 are SGHRS and YFSETQ. The V and J ends lost 6 bases and 0 bases, in that order; junction bases with no gene match: 5. For the CDR3, the DNA is TGCGCCAGCACCAAAACTAGCGGGGGCTCCTACAATGAGCAGTTCTTC. Translation: CASTKTSGGSYNEQFF.

V is TRBV7-2 and J is TRBJ2-7, with D perhaps TRBD2 (5 bases). The CDR3 runs to 14 residues. Trimming took off 5 bases at V and 4 bases at J, with 15 bases between the two ends. The V gene's germline CDR1 is SGHTA and CDR2 FQGNSA. The CDR3, as DNA: TGTGCCAGCAGCCCACGGACCGGACTTTACGAGCAGTACTTC. Protein: CASSPRTGLYEQYF.

This clonotype was detected only a few times. This chain uses TRBV5-1 with TRBJ2-5; D not resolved. Germline values: CDR1 SGHRS, CDR2 YFSETQ. CDR3 length: 15 amino acids. The V gene lost 4 bases and the J gene lost 4 bases, with 17 bases spanning the gap. The CDR3 sequence is CASSQQHGVRETQYF. The CDR3 DNA follows: TGCGCCAGCAGCCAGCAGCATGGGGTACGAGAGACCCAGTACTTC.

This clonotype came up a few times. This rearrangement joins TRBV5-4 to TRBJ2-1; D is possibly TRBD1 (5 bases). CDR1 and CDR2 from the germline V gene are SGHNT and YYREEE (reference sequence). The CDR3 has 14 residues. V was cut by 5 bases and J by 7 bases, with 16 bases left in between. The CDR3 is CASSRVGRGNEQFF. CDR3 in DNA: TGTGCCAGCAGTCGGGTGGGTAGGGGAAATGAGCAGTTCTTC.

CDR3 bases: TGTGCCAGCAGCTTAGATTGGGACTCCGGAAAGTATGGCTACACCTTC. It encodes CASSLDWDSGKYGYTF. The J gene is TRBJ1-2, the V gene TRBV11-2; tentative D call: TRBD1 (5 bases). Looked up from germline, CDR1 is SGHAT and CDR2 is FQNNGV. This CDR3 region has 16 residues. The V end was cut by 0 bases, the J end by 5 bases, with 16 bases between. The full variable domain, completed using reference TRBV11-2 and TRBJ1-2, is EAGVAQSPRYKIIEKRQSVAFWCNPISGHATLYWYQQILGQGPKLLIQFQNNGVVDDSQLPKDRFSAERLKGVDSTLKIQPAKLEDSAVYLCASSLDWDSGKYGYTFGSGTRLTVV.

The rearrangement links TRBV29-1 to TRBJ1-2; D perhaps matches TRBD1 (6 bases). This CDR3 has 14 residues. Germline V gene lookup returns CDR1 SQVTM and CDR2 ANQGSEA. V dropped 2 bases and J dropped 2 bases, with 12 bases sitting between them. The CDR3 reads CSVESQGMNYGYTF. CDR3 in DNA: TGCAGCGTTGAAAGTCAGGGGATGAACTATGGCTACACCTTC. The whole variable domain, remainder taken from reference TRBV29-1 and TRBJ1-2, is SAVISQKPSRDICQRGTSLTIQCQVDSQVTMMFWYRQQPGQSLTLIATANQGSEATYESGFVIDKFPISRPNLTFSTLTVSNMSPEDSSIYLCSVESQGMNYGYTFGSGTRLTVV.

At least ten counts were recorded for this clonotype. This chain links TRBV29-1 with TRBJ2-7; TRBD1 agrees at 7 bases. This CDR3 region has 14 residues. V dropped 0 bases and J dropped 3; count of bases not matched to a gene: 5. Germline values: CDR1 SQVTM, CDR2 ANQGSEA. This CDR3 reads CSVEDRDSVYEQYF. The CDR3 nucleotides read TGCAGCGTTGAAGATCGGGACAGCGTCTACGAGCAGTACTTC.

The chain uses TRBV5-1 and TRBJ2-7; no clear D gene. This CDR3 is 11 amino acids long. The germline CDR1 and CDR2 sequences are SGHRS and YFSETQ. V lost 3 bases and J 5 bases, leaving 6 bases between the germline ends. CDR3 sequence (DNA): TGCGCCAGCAGCTACGGGCACGAGCAGTACTTC. Translating it yields CASSYGHEQYF.

Only a few counts were recorded for this clonotype. The chain employs TRBV4-3 and TRBJ2-3; D gene ambiguous. The CDR3 is 16 amino acids. Germline lookup yields CDR1 LGHNA and CDR2 YSLEER. Between the trimmed V and J ends, which lost 1 base and 2 bases, there was a span of 13 bases. CDR3 nucleotide sequence: TGCGCCAGCAGCCAAGGTCATAGGTCCGCCACAGATACGCAGTATTTT. Amino acids: CASSQGHRSATDTQYF.

A few counts support this clonotype. The chain combines TRBV28 with TRBJ1-6, with D unclear. CDR1 is MDHEN, CDR2 SYDVKM, per germline. Trimming cost V 2 bases and J 10 bases, with 15 bases left between them. The CDR3 consists of 15 residues. CDR3 sequence: CASSLPTREISPLHF. The CDR3 DNA is TGTGCCAGCAGTTTACCGACACGTGAAATCTCACCCCTCCACTTT. Based on the CDR3 plus reference TRBV28 and TRBJ1-6, the full variable domain is DVKVTQSSRYLVKRTGEKVFLECVQDMDHENMFWYRQDPGLGLRLIYFSYDVKMKEKGDIPEGYSVSREKKERFSLILESASTNQTSMYLCASSLPTREISPLHFGNGTRLTVT.

J is TRBJ2-7 and V is TRBV6-2 or TRBV6-3; weak D call: TRBD1 (6 bases). The germline V gene has CDR1 MNHEY and CDR2 SVGEGT. CDR3 length: 14 amino acids. Trimming took 5 bases from V and 6 from J, leaving 17 bases between them. Written as DNA, the CDR3 is TGTGCCAGCAGTGGGACACACGGCCTCGGCGAGCAGTACTTC. As protein: CASSGTHGLGEQYF.

A note on this clonotype: The junction differs from germline at one of its ends, possibly a read error. The chain employs TRBV12-3 or TRBV12-4 and TRBJ2-3; 7 nucleotides match TRBD1. The CDR3 contains 15 residues. CDR3 sequence: CASSSSTGSTDTRYF. The DNA for the CDR3 is TGTGCCAGCAGTTCCTCGACAGGGAGCACAGATACGCGGTATTTT.

Note on this clonotype: The junction differs from germline at one of its ends, possibly a read error. CDR3 residues: CSVATGMSYGHTF. The CDR3 nucleotides are TGCAGTGTCGCGACAGGAATGAGCTATGGCCACACCTTC. The chain is built from TRBV20-1 and TRBJ1-2, with D tentatively TRBD1 (6 bases). Per the germline V gene, CDR1 is DFQATT and CDR2 is SNEGSKA (reference sequence). The CDR3 totals 13 residues.

This clonotype was detected many times. DNA of the CDR3: TGCGCCAGCAACCAAATAAGCACAGATACGCAGTATTTT. It translates to CASNQISTDTQYF. This chain connects TRBV10-2 to TRBJ2-3; no clear D gene. The CDR3 covers 13 residues. The V end was cut by 7 bases, the J end by 0 bases, with 8 bases between. CDR1 is WSHSY and CDR2 is SAAADI in the germline V gene.

The sample holds a few counts of this clonotype. The chain recombines TRBV6-2 or TRBV6-3 with TRBJ1-5; D remains ambiguous. The CDR3 runs to 14 residues. CDR1 is MNHEY, CDR2 SVGEGT, per germline. The germline V and J ends were trimmed by 0 bases and 4 bases, with 7 bases remaining between them. In nucleotides, the CDR3 is TGTGCCAGCAGTTACTCGGACTGGAATCAGCCCCAGCATTTT. Translating it yields CASSYSDWNQPQHF.

This chain links TRBV20-1 with TRBJ1-2; D remains unclear. The length of the CDR3 is 14 residues. Germline V gene lookup returns CDR1 DFQATT and CDR2 SNEGSKA (reference sequence). Deletions cut 6 bases from V and 8 bases from J, with 22 bases between. In DNA, the CDR3 is TGCAGTGCCACACCCCGGCGGGGATGGGAAGGCTACACCTTC. It translates to CSATPRRGWEGYTF.